A selection of T cell receptor beta chains follows, all from one sample in a study of Graves' ophthalmopathy and Graves' hyperthyroidism. In TCRdb, the multiplex PCR reads were re-called with MiXCR into one record per CDR3 protein. The sample lists roughly 380,000 distinct CDR3 sequences, 15% to 17% occurring once. Sequenced: peripheral blood. Every receptor here comes from a woman under 30 with stable Graves' hyperthyroidism. Each CDR3 is given with its conserved first and last residue. The D gene is left open where the match is weak. Not every row has a clone size; where given, it reads once, few, many or a size class.

TRBV20-1	many	TRBJ1-1	.	TGCAGTGCTGGCTCAGGGGAAGCTTTCTTT	CSAGSGEAFF
TRBV6-2/TRBV6-3	many	TRBJ2-7	TRBD2	TGTGCCAGCAGTTACTCGGGCCTTGGGCGGGGGGTACCCTACGAGCAGTACTTC	CASSYSGLGRGVPYEQYF
TRBV13	many	TRBJ2-2	.	TGTGCCAGCAGCCTAAAAGATTGGGGGATCACCGGGGAGCTGTTTTTT	CASSLKDWGITGELFF
TRBV5-1	many	TRBJ2-5	.	TGCGCCAGCAGCTTAGGGACGCCGGGGGAGACCCAGTACTTC	CASSLGTPGETQYF
TRBV20-1	many	TRBJ2-7	TRBD1	TGCAGTGCAAAACCCGGGACAGGGGCCTACGAGCAGTACTTC	CSAKPGTGAYEQYF
TRBV12-3/TRBV12-4	many	TRBJ1-1	.	TGTGCCAGCAGTTATAGTGCGGACACTGAAGCTTTCTTT	CASSYSADTEAFF
TRBV3-1	few	TRBJ2-3	TRBD2	TGTGCCAGCAGTAACGGACTAGCGGGCAGCACAGATACGCAGTATTTT	CASSNGLAGSTDTQYF
TRBV19	many	TRBJ1-1	TRBD1	TGTGCCAGTCTCCGGGACAGGGGGCCCTGGGCTGAAGCTTTCTTT	CASLRDRGPWAEAFF
TRBV19	many	TRBJ2-2	.	TGTGCCAGCCCGGGACCGAACACCGGGGAGCTGTTTTTT	CASPGPNTGELFF
TRBV11-2	many	TRBJ2-2	TRBD1	TGTGCCAGCAGCCGGGACAGGGGGGTCGGGGAGCTGTTTTTT	CASSRDRGVGELFF
TRBV12-3/TRBV12-4	many	TRBJ2-7	.	TGTGCCAGCAGCCCTACGGGACCGCGAAGCGACGAGCAGTACTTC	CASSPTGPRSDEQYF
TRBV7-2	many	TRBJ2-7	.	TGTGCCAGCAGCTTAGTTCACATCTCCTACGAGCAGTACTTC	CASSLVHISYEQYF
TRBV10-3	.	TRBJ1-2	.	TGTGCCATCACGGACCAAATCGGGGTTAACTATGGCTACACCTTC	CAITDQIGVNYGYTF
TRBV24-1	many	TRBJ2-7	TRBD1	TGTGCCACCAGTGATACAGGGGACACGACCTACGAGCAGTACTTC	CATSDTGDTTYEQYF
TRBV2	many	TRBJ1-2	.	TGTGCCAGCAGCCTCAGTGGCTACACCTTC	CASSLSGYTF
TRBV12-5	many	TRBJ1-5	.	TGTGCTAGTGGTTTGGGACAGGCCCGCAATCAGCCCCAGCATTTT	CASGLGQARNQPQHF
TRBV12-3/TRBV12-4	many	TRBJ1-2	.	TGTGCCAGCGGACAGCGAAACTATGGCTACACCTTC	CASGQRNYGYTF
TRBV12-3/TRBV12-4	many	TRBJ1-1	.	TGTGCCAGCAGTTGGCAGGGGAAGACTGAAGCTTTCTTT	CASSWQGKTEAFF
TRBV28	many	TRBJ1-2	TRBD1	TGTGCCAGCAGTTTCCCCCCGACAGGGTATGGCTACACCTTC	CASSFPPTGYGYTF
TRBV13	many	TRBJ2-5	TRBD2	TGTGCCAGCAGTCAAAGCGGGGGGCTGGAGACCCAGTACTTC	CASSQSGGLETQYF
TRBV2	many	TRBJ1-2	.	TGTGCCAGCAGGGCTCAAGGGGCTAACTATGGCTACACCTTC	CASRAQGANYGYTF
TRBV11-1	many	TRBJ2-5	.	TGTGCCAGCAGCTTAGACGGGACCCAGTACTTC	CASSLDGTQYF
TRBV20-1	few	TRBJ2-5	TRBD2	TGCAGTGCTAGAGTAGCGGGAGCGGAGACCCAGTACTTC	CSARVAGAETQYF
TRBV2	many	TRBJ1-2	.	TGTGCCAGCATTGACAGCGGCTACACCTTC	CASIDSGYTF
TRBV12-3/TRBV12-4	once	TRBJ1-2	.	TGTGCCAGCATCGTCGGTCGGGGAACCGGCTACACCTTC	CASIVGRGTGYTF
TRBV3-2	.	TRBJ1-1	.	TGTGCCAGCAGCCGCCCGGGGTGGGACACTGAAGCTTTCTTT	CASSRPGWDTEAFF
TRBV5-1	.	TRBJ1-1	.	TGCGCCAGCAGCTTGGCAGGGATGGAGAACACTGAAGCTTTCTTT	CASSLAGMENTEAFF
TRBV24-1	.	TRBJ2-6	.	TGTGCCACCAGTGATTGGCAGGCTGGCAACGTCCTGACTTTC	CATSDWQAGNVLTF
TRBV20-1	many	TRBJ1-2	TRBD1	TGCAGTGCTAGACCGACAGGGGGGTATGGCTACACCTTC	CSARPTGGYGYTF
TRBV5-1	many	TRBJ2-5	TRBD1	TGCGCCAGCAGCGCTCAGACAGGGCAAGAGACCCAGTACTTC	CASSAQTGQETQYF
TRBV19	many	TRBJ2-2	TRBD1	TGTGCCAGTAGTCCCGGGACAGTCATGGGCGGGGAGCTGTTTTTT	CASSPGTVMGGELFF
TRBV5-1	few	TRBJ1-3	.	TGCGCCAGCAGCCGCGGGGCCGCGGCCCCAACCGAAAACACCATATATTTT	CASSRGAAAPTENTIYF
TRBV5-1	.	TRBJ2-5	.	TGCGCCAGCAGCTTGGCAAAAGGTGATCGGGAGACCCAGTACTTC	CASSLAKGDRETQYF
TRBV6-5	.	TRBJ1-2	TRBD1	TGTGCCAGCAGTTTCGACAGGGTCCTTGGCTACACCTTC	CASSFDRVLGYTF
TRBV2	many	TRBJ1-1	.	TGTGCCAGCAATATGGGGTTGAACACTGAAGCTTTCTTT	CASNMGLNTEAFF
TRBV20-1	few	TRBJ2-4	TRBD2	TGCAGTGCTAGAGATAGAGCGGGGGGGATAGCCAAAAACATTCAGTACTTC	CSARDRAGGIAKNIQYF
TRBV24-1	many	TRBJ1-2	TRBD1	TGTGCCACCAGTTCCCCCCGTAGACAGGGGGAGGTAGGCTACACCTTC	CATSSPRRQGEVGYTF
TRBV20-1	many	TRBJ1-1	.	TGCAGTGCTAGACGCAGGATAGTGAACACTGAAGCTTTCTTT	CSARRRIVNTEAFF
TRBV19	.	TRBJ2-7	TRBD1	TGTGCCGTTGGGACAGGGATCCACGAGCAGTACTTC	CAVGTGIHEQYF
TRBV6-4	many	TRBJ2-7	.	TGTGCCAGCAGCCCCATGGGGGCGGACGAGCAGTACTTC	CASSPMGADEQYF
TRBV2	many	TRBJ1-1	.	TGTGCCAGCAGTGAAAGTTTAGAGTGGACAGCGAACACTGAAGCTTTCTTT	CASSESLEWTANTEAFF
TRBV11-2	few	TRBJ1-2	.	TGTGCCAGCAGTCCTACCTCGGGCAGAAATTTCTATGGCTACACCTTC	CASSPTSGRNFYGYTF
TRBV25-1	many	TRBJ2-7	TRBD1	TGTGCCAGCAGTGAATATGGAGCCGACAGGGTCAAAGGTTTTCGCTACGAGCAGTACTTC	CASSEYGADRVKGFRYEQYF
TRBV4-1	many	TRBJ2-5	.	TGCGCCAGCAGCGCTACAGGACCCTTCGGGGAGACCCAGTACTTC	CASSATGPFGETQYF
TRBV29-1	many	TRBJ1-1	.	TGCAGCGTTATAAACACTGAAGCTTTCTTT	CSVINTEAFF
TRBV4-1	.	TRBJ2-5	TRBD2	TGCGCCAGCAGCCAAGCAACCGGGGGGGCAGGGGAAGAGACCCAGTACTTC	CASSQATGGAGEETQYF
TRBV24-1	many	TRBJ1-5	.	TGTGCCACCAGTGATCGGACATTTCCCCCCTTTCAGCCCCAGCATTTT	CATSDRTFPPFQPQHF
TRBV24-1	many	TRBJ2-7	.	TGTGCCACTAGCAGCCGGGACTCTCCCCTAAACGAGCAGTACTTC	CATSSRDSPLNEQYF
TRBV2	many	TRBJ1-3	.	TGTGCCAGCAAGGGCAACTCTGGAAACACCATATATTTT	CASKGNSGNTIYF